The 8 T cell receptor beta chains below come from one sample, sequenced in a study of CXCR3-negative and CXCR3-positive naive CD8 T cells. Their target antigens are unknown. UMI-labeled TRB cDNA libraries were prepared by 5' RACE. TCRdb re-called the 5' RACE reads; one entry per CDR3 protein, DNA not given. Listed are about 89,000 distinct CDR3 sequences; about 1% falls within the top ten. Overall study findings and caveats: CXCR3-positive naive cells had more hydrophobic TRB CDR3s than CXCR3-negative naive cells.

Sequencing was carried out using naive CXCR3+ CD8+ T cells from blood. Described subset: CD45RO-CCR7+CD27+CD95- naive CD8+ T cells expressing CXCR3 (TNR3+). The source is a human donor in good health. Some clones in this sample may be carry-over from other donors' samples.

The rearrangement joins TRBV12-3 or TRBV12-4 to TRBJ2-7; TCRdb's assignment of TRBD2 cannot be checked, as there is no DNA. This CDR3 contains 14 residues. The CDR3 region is CASSQSREAYEQYF.

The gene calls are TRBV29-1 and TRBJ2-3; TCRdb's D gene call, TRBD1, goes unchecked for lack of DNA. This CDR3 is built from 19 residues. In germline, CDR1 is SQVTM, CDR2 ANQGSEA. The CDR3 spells CSVEDHLGGHRSSTDTQYF.

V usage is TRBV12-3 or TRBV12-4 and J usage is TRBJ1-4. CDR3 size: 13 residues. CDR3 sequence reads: CASARPPGEKLFF.

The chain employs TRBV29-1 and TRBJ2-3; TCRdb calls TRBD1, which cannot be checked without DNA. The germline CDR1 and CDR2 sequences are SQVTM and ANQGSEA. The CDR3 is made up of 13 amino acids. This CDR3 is CSVHGGRTDTQYF.

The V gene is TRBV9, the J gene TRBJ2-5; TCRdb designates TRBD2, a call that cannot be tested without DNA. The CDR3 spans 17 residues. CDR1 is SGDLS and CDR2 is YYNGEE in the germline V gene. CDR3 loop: CASSGGLAGLELETQYF.

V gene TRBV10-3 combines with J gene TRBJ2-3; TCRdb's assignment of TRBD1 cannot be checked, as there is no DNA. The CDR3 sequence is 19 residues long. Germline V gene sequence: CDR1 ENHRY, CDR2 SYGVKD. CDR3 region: CAISEGGAGNRPSTDTQYF.

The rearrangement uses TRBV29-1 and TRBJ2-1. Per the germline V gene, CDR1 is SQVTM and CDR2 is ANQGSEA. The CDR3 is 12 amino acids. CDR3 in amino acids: CSVTSSYNEQFF.

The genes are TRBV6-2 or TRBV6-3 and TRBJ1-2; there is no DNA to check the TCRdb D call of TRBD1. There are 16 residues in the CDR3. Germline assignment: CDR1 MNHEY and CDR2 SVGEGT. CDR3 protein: CASSYFAWGNHDGYTF.